This TCR beta chain emerged from a study of T cell changes during pregnancy in multiple sclerosis. Germline V CDR1 and CDR2: SGHAT, FQNNGV. The V and J ends lost 5 bases and 6 bases respectively, with 20 bases between them. This CDR3 is 16 amino acids long. Assay used: immunoSEQ multiplex PCR; TCRdb lists only in-frame clones, some missing. The sample lists about 44,000 clones, around 90% occurring once. This clonotype was obtained from a female donor with multiple sclerosis, enrolled in a pregnancy study. The chain is built from TRBV11-2 and TRBJ2-1; no reliable D call. Sequenced material: CD4+ T cells from peripheral blood mononuclear cells, taken in the first trimester of pregnancy. The CDR3 protein is CASSPEGSSGFNEQFF. The CDR3 bases are TGTGCCAGCAGCCCCGAAGGTAGCAGTGGGTTCAATGAGCAGTTCTTC.